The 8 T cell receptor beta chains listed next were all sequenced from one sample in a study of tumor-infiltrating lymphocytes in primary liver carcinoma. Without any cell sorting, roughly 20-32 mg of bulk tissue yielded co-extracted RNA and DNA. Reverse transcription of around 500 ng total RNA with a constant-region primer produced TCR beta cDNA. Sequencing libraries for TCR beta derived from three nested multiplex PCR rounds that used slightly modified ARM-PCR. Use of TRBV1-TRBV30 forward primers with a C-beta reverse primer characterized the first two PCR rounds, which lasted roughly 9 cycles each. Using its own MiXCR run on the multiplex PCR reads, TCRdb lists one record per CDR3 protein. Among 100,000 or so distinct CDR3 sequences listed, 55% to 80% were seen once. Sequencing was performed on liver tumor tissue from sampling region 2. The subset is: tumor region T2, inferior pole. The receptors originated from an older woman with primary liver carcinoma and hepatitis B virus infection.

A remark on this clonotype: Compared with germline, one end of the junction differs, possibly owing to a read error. The CDR3 spells CASGKLTQETQYF. CDR3 DNA sequence: TGTGCCAGCGGGAAGCTAACGCAAGAGACGCAGTACTTC. The rearrangement joins TRBV12-3 or TRBV12-4 to TRBJ2-5, with D hard to call. The CDR3 contains 13 residues.

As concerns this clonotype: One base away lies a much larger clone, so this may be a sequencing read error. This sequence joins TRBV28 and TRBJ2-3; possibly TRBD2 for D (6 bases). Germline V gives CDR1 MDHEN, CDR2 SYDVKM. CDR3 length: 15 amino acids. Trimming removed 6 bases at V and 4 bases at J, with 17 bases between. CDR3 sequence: CASSLGSAYSDTQYF. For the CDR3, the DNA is TGTGCCAGCAGCCTCGGGAGTGCATACTCAGATACGCAGTATTTT.

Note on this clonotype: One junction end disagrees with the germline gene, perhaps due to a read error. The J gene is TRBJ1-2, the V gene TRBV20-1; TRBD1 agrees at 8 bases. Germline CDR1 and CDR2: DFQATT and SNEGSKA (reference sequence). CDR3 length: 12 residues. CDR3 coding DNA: TGCAATGCTACCGAGTTTCAGGGGGCGTTTGTTTTC. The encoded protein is CNATEFQGAFVF.

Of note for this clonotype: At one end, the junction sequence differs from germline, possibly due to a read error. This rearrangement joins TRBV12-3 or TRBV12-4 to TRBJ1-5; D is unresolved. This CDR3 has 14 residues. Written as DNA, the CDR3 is TGTGCCAGCAGTCGGCTGTGGGCGAGGCAGCTCCAGCGTTTT. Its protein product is CASSRLWARQLQRF.

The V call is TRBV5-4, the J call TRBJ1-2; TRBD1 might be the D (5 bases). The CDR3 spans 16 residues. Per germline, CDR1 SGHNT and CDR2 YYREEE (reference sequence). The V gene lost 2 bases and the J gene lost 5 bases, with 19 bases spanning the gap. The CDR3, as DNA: TGTGCCAGCAGCTTTGCTCCACTCGGGACTGGATATGGCTACACCTTC. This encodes CASSFAPLGTGYGYTF.

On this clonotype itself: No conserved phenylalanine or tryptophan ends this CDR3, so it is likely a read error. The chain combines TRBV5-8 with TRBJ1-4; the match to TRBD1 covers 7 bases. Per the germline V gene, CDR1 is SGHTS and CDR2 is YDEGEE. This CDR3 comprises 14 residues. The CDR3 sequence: CASSFDRVNERLFL. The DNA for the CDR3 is TGTGCCAGCAGCTTCGACAGGGTTAATGAAAGACTGTTTCTT.

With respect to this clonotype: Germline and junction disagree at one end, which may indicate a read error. Written as DNA, the CDR3 is TGTGCCAACAGCTTGCGTCGGGGGTCTAGCGAGATTCGCGAGCAGTACTTC. It specifies CANSLRRGSSEIREQYF. V usage is TRBV5-4 and J usage is TRBJ2-7; D might be TRBD2 (6 bases). Germline V lookup: CDR1 SGHNT, CDR2 YYREEE (reference sequence). The CDR3 has 17 amino acids.

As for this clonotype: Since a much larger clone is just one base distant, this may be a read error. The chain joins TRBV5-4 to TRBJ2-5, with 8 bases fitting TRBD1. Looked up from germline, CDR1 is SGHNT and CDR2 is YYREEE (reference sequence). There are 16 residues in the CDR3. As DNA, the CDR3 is TGTGCCATCAGCCCCTTCCCCCAGGGGGCGAAGGAGACCCAGTACTTC. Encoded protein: CAISPFPQGAKETQYF.